The present entry profiles one T cell receptor beta chain with its context. TCRdb's table, derived via immunoSEQ multiplex PCR, lists solely in-frame clones and lacks some. In the table there are approximately 660,000 clones, 70% to 90% of which are singletons. This entry is derived from a study of shared T cell receptors in the human thymus. Another study also made use of these data, one on human thymus T cells. That paper states: What appeared biased in thymic and blood repertoires was the usage of V and J genes.

Source material: thymocytes. The TCR sequence derives from a boy younger than two with a congenital heart defect.

The CDR3 sequence is CASSLGLAGGPSYEQYF. Here the CDR3 DNA reads TGTGCCAGCAGCCTGGGACTAGCGGGAGGGCCTTCCTACGAGCAGTACTTC. The V gene is TRBV13, the J gene TRBJ2-7; TRBD2 aligns across 16 bases. The CDR3 extends over 17 amino acids. Germline CDR1 PRHDT, CDR2 FYEKMQ (reference sequence). Germline trimming cut 5 bases from V and 1 base from J; bases unmatched to any gene: 5.